The present TCR beta chain was sequenced within a study of regulatory T cells in long-lasting Graves disease. Study conclusions and caveats: Favoring TRBV28, TRBJ1-2 and TRBJ2-5 was a feature seen in persistent disease. TCR diversity in persistent Graves' patients was below that of newly diagnosed ones.

As concerns this clonotype: Its specificity is not known.

The time point denotes: persistent/refractory GD, antithyroid drugs over 5 years with positive TRAb. From PBMCs, RNA was extracted and then used to make the TCR library. An endocrinology unit in Xi'an, China, supplied the patients. With iRepertoire HTBI primers and Arm-PCR of CDR3 regions, TCR beta libraries were built. TCRdb called the multiplex PCR reads again in MiXCR, with one record for every CDR3 protein. Here the sample spans under 450,000 distinct CDR3 sequences, around a quarter being singletons. Trimming removed 2 bases from V and 4 bases from J, with 8 bases in between. In germline, CDR1 is MDHEN, CDR2 SYDVKM. The CDR3 contains 13 residues.

The rearrangement joins TRBV28 to TRBJ2-5, with D perhaps matching TRBD1 or TRBD2 (6 bases each). Source: peripheral blood mononuclear cells (PBMCs), taken when the disease was refractory, from a patient treated with antithyroid drugs. The TCR comes from a female donor with Graves disease. The chain's CDR3 is CASSLRGPETQYF. The CDR3 DNA follows: TGTGCCAGCAGTTTACGGGGGCCAGAGACCCAGTACTTC.